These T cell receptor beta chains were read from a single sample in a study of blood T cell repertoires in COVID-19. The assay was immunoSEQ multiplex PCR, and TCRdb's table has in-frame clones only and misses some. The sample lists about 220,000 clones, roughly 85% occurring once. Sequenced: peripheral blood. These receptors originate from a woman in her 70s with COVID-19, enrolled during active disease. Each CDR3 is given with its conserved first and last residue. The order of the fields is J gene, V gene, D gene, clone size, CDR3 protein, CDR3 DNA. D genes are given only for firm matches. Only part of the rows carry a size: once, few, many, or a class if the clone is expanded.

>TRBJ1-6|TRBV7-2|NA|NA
CASSPGRGPHNSPLHF
TGTGCCAGCAGTCCCGGGCGGGGGCCCCATAATTCACCCCTCCACTTT
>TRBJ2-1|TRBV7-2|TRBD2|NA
CASSWTSGYNEQFF
TGTGCCAGCAGCTGGACTAGCGGATACAATGAGCAGTTCTTC
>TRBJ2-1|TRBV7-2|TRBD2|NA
CASSFPSGAYEQFF
TGTGCCAGCAGCTTCCCTAGCGGGGCTTATGAGCAGTTCTTC
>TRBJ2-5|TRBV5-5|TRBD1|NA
CASSVFRDRGRETQYF
TGTGCCAGCAGCGTTTTCCGGGACAGGGGGCGAGAGACCCAGTACTTC
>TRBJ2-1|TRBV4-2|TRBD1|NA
CASSQAGQGQVRQFF
TGTGCCAGCAGCCAGGCGGGACAGGGACAAGTTAGGCAGTTCTTC
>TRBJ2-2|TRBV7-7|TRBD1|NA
CASSPTGLGTGELFF
TGTGCTAGCAGCCCGACAGGGTTGGGGACCGGGGAGCTGTTTTTT
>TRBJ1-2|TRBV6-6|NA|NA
CASSYSNSNYGYTF
TGTGCCAGCAGTTACTCGAACAGTAACTATGGCTACACCTTC
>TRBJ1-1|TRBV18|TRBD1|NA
CASSPQNRGLSTGLNTEAFF
TGTGCCAGCTCACCACAAAACAGGGGTTTGTCGACGGGTCTTAACACTGAAGCTTTCTTT
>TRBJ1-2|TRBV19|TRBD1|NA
CASSISTGINYGYTF
TGTGCCAGTAGTATCTCGACAGGGATTAACTATGGCTACACCTTC
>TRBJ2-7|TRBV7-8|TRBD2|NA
CASRRTSGSTSEFYEQYF
TGTGCCAGCAGGAGAACTAGCGGGAGTACTTCGGAATTTTACGAGCAGTACTTC
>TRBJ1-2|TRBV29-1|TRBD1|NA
CSAIGGTGGYGYTF
TGCAGCGCCATAGGCGGGACAGGGGGCTATGGCTACACCTTC
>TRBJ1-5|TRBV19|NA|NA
CASSMQVGNQPQHF
TGTGCCAGTAGTATGCAGGTAGGCAATCAGCCCCAGCATTTT
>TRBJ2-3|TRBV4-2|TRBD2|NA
CASSQGGGEADTQYF
TGTGCCAGCAGCCAAGGCGGGGGGGAGGCAGATACGCAGTATTTT
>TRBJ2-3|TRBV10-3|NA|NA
CAISSPPGDSTDTQYF
TGTGCCATCAGCTCACCCCCAGGGGACAGCACAGATACGCAGTATTTT
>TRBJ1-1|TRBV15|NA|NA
CATSREGHNTEAFF
TGTGCCACCAGCAGAGAGGGACACAACACTGAAGCTTTCTTT
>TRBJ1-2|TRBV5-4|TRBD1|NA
CASSLGQGAVRNYGYTF
TGTGCCAGCAGCTTGGGGCAGGGGGCAGTTCGGAACTATGGCTACACCTTC
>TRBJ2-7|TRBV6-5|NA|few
CASIRDRYSYEQYF
TGTGCCAGCATCCGCGACAGGTACTCCTACGAGCAGTACTTC
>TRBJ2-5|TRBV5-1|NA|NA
CASSPNLAPGETQYF
TGCGCCAGCAGCCCGAATCTAGCACCGGGGGAGACCCAGTACTTC
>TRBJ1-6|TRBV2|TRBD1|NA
CASSPGPGQGVNSPLHF
TGTGCCAGCAGTCCGGGGCCTGGACAGGGGGTAAATTCACCCCTCCACTTT
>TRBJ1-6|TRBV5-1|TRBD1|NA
CASRPTGFNNSPLHF
TGCGCCAGCAGACCGACAGGGTTTAATAATTCACCCCTCCACTTT
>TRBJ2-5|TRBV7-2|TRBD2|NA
CASSSNGLAGTQTQYF
TGTGCCAGCAGTTCCAACGGACTAGCGGGGACGCAGACCCAGTACTTC
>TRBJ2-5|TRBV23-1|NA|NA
CASGETPNSQETQYF
TGCGCCAGCGGGGAGACCCCGAACTCCCAAGAGACCCAGTACTTC
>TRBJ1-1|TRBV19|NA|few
CASSQTVDTEAFF
TGTGCCAGTAGCCAGACAGTAGACACTGAAGCTTTCTTT
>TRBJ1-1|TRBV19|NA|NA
CASSMRGATEAFF
TGTGCCAGTAGTATGCGGGGAGCGACTGAAGCTTTCTTT
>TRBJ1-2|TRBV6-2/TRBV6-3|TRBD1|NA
CASSYMGSTGNYGYTF
TGTGCCAGCAGTTACATGGGCTCGACAGGGAACTATGGCTACACCTTC
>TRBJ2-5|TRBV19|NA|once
CASSTPGTRGETQYF
TGTGCCAGTAGTACCCCCGGGACAAGGGGCGAGACCCAGTACTTC
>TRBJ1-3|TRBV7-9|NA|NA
CASSMTASGNTIYF
TGTGCCAGCAGCATGACTGCCTCTGGAAACACCATATATTTT
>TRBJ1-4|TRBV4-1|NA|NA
CASSPLDMRDEKLFF
TGCGCCAGCAGCCCACTAGACATGAGAGATGAAAAACTGTTTTTT
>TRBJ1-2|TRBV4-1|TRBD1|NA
CASSQDPGQGRYGYTF
TGCGCCAGCAGCCAGGATCCGGGACAGGGGAGGTATGGCTACACCTTC
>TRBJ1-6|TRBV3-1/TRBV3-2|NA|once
CASSQALTVIPLHF
TGTGCCAGCAGCCAAGCCCTGACTGTGATCCCCCTCCACTTT
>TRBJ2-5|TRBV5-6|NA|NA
CASSLANYQQETQYF
TGTGCCAGCAGCTTGGCGAACTACCAACAAGAGACCCAGTACTTC
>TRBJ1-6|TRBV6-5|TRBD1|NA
CASNKGTENSPLHF
TGTGCCAGCAATAAAGGGACAGAAAATTCACCCCTCCACTTT
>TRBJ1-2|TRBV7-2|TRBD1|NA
CASSLPGTAQGTF
TGTGCCAGCAGCTTACCAGGGACAGCCCAGGGCACCTTC
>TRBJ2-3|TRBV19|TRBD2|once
CASSIQSGRAGDTQYF
TGTGCCAGTAGTATTCAGAGCGGGAGGGCCGGAGATACGCAGTATTTT
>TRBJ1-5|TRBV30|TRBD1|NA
CAWSGTTGGRQPQHF
TGTGCCTGGAGCGGAACGACAGGGGGCAGGCAGCCCCAGCATTTT